This TCR beta chain was recorded in a study of neoadjuvant nivolumab and ipilimumab in lung cancer. Method: immunoSEQ multiplex PCR; TCRdb's copy keeps in-frame clones and lacks some. Counted here are some 37,000 clones, nearly 90% occurring once; the ten biggest clones make up about 3.6%. Germline CDR1 reads LNHDA; CDR2 reads SQIVND (reference sequence). The CDR3 is 10 amino acids. V lost 8 bases, J lost 4 bases, and 5 bases lay in between. The sample consisted of peripheral blood, taken before neoadjuvant nivolumab, alone or with ipilimumab. This TCR derives from an adult with non-small cell lung cancer. The gene calls are TRBV19 and TRBJ2-5, with unresolved D. CDR3 nucleotides: TGTGCCAGTGGCGGAGAGACCCAGTACTTC. It translates to CASGGETQYF.